This T cell receptor (beta chain) was documented in a study of cytomegalovirus exposure and HLA in healthy donors. The wider study: The same platform used for the 650 to 850 first-cohort repertoires was also used for the 95 to 150 validation repertoires, as a later analysis reported. Study-level results: The dataset shows that most TCR sequences were rare, while some public TCRs occurred in many donors.

While the first cohort had 650 to 850 subjects, the donors belonged to the separate validation cohort of 120 subjects. Germline V gives CDR1 SGHRS, CDR2 YFSETQ. The CDR3 spans 16 residues. Trimming left V 0 bases short and J 4 bases short, with 13 bases between. Sequencing was performed with immunoSEQ multiplex PCR; in TCRdb, only in-frame clones are kept and a portion is missing. In the table there are fewer than 200,000 clones, approximately 96% of which are singletons. About this clone itself: Its target is unknown.

This receptor was obtained from a woman aged 18-35 years in good health and CMV-seronegative. What was sequenced was PBMCs. The V gene is TRBV5-1, the J gene TRBJ1-4, with D maybe TRBD1 (5 bases). The CDR3 sequence: CASSLGTAGLNEKLFF. CDR3 sequence (DNA): TGCGCCAGCAGCTTGGGGACCGCGGGACTTAATGAAAAACTGTTTTTT.